These 2 T cell receptor beta chains originate from one sample sequenced in a study of T-cell reconstitution after alpha-beta-depleted transplantation in children. The TCRbeta library incorporated unique molecular identifiers. Each CDR3 protein gets one entry after TCRdb re-called the PCR reads with MiXCR. The profile shows about a million distinct CDR3 sequences, about 26% of them singletons. Source: PBMCs, mostly from graft donor cells, taken 360 days after TCRalphabeta/CD19-depleted stem cell transplant. The origin of the receptors is a boy under two years old who had a stem cell transplant for SCID, so the T cells may come from the graft donor.

This clonotype has more than one count but fewer than ten. This rearrangement joins TRBV4-1 to TRBJ1-1; TRBD1 is a possible D gene (6 bases). Germline CDR1 and CDR2: MGHRA and YSYEKL. The V end was cut by 2 bases, the J end by 1 base, with 11 bases between. The CDR3 spans 15 residues. The CDR3 nucleotides read TGCGCCAGCAGCCAAAGGGGGGTGGGGAACACTGAAGCTTTCTTT. Protein sequence: CASSQRGVGNTEAFF.

The rearrangement joins TRBV12-5 to TRBJ1-2, with TRBD1 matching over 8 bases. CDR1 and CDR2 (germline): LGHNT, FRNRAP. With 1 base clipped from V and 4 bases from J, the junction kept 17 bases outside the gene matches. The CDR3 is 19 amino acids. CDR3 sequence: CASGLGGQALFHLLYGYTF. In nucleotides, the CDR3 is TGTGCTAGTGGTTTGGGGGGACAGGCCCTCTTTCACCTTCTCTATGGCTACACCTTC.